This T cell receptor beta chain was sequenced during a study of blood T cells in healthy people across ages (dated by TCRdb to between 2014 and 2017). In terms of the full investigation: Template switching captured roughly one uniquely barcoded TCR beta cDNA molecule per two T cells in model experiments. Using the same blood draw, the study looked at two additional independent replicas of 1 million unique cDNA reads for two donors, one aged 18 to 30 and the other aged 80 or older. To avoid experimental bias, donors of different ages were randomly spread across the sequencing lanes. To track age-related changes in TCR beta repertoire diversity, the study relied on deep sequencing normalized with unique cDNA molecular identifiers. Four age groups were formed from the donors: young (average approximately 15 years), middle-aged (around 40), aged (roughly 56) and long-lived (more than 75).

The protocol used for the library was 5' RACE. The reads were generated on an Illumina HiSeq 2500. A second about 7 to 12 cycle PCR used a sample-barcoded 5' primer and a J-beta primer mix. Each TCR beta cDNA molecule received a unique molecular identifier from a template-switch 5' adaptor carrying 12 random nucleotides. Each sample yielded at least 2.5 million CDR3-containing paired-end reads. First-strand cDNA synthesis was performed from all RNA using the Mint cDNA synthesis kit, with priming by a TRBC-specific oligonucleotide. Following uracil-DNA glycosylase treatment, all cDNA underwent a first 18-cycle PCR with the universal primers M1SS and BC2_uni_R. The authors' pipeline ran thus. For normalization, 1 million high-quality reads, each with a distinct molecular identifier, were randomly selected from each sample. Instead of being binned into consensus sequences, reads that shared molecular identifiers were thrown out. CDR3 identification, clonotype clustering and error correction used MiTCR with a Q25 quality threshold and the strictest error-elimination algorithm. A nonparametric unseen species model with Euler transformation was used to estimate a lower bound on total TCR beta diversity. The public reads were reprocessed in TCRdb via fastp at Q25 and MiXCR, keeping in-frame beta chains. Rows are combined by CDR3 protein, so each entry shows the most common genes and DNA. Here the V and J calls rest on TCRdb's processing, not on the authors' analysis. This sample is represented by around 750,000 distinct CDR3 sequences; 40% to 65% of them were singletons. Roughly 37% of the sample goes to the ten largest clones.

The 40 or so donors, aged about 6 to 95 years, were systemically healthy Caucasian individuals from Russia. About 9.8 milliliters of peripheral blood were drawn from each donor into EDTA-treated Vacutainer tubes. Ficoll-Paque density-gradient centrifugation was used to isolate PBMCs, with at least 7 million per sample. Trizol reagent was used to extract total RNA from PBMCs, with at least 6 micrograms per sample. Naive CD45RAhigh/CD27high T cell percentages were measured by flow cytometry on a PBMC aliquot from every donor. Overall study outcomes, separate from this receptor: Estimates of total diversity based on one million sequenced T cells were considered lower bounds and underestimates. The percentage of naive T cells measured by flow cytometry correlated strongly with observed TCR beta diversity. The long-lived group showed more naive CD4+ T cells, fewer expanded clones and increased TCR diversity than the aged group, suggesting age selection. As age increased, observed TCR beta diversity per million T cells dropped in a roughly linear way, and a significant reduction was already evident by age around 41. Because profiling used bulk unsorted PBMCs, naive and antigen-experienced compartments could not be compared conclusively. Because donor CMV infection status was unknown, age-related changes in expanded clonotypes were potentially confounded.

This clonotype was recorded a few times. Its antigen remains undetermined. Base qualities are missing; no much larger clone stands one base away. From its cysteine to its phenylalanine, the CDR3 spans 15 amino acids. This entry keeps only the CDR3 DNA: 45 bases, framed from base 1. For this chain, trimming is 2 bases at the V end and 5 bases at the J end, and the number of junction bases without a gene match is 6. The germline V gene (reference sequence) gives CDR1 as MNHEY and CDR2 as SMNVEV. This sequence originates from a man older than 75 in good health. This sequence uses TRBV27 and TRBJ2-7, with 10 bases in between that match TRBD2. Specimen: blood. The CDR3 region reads CASSLLAGANHEQYF. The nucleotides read TGTGCCAGCAGTTTACTAGCGGGAGCAAACCACGAGCAGTACTTC.